This T cell receptor (beta chain) was retrieved from a study of control samples from healthy donors and cancer patients. In its sample, this clone was seen once. Assay: immunoSEQ multiplex PCR; the TCRdb copy retains only in-frame clones and omits some. The repertoire holds around 140,000 clones, with more than 90% as singletons. The V gene's germline CDR1 is SGDLS and CDR2 YYNGEE. This CDR3 spans 15 amino acids. The V and J ends lost 0 bases and 4 bases, in that order; junction bases with no gene match: 3. The receptor's source is a young man in good health. The V and J genes are TRBV9 and TRBJ2-1; 8 bases are shared with TRBD2. Sample: blood. The CDR3: CASSVESSGYNEQFF. CDR3 DNA: TGTGCCAGCAGCGTAGAGTCTAGCGGGTACAATGAGCAGTTCTTC.